Listed below are T cell receptor beta chains from one sample, sequenced in a study of post-analysis software for immune sequencing data. In TCRdb, the PCR reads were re-called with MiXCR into one record per CDR3 protein. The sample consists of roughly 180,000 distinct CDR3 sequences, about 30% of them appearing once. The specimen sequenced was blood. These receptors originate from a girl aged 5 to 17 with multiple sclerosis. The CDR3 runs from the conserved cysteine through the conserved F or W. A D gene is named only where the DNA matches it firmly. Where a row states a size, it is once, few, many or the class of an expanded clone; other rows omit it.

TRBJ1-6 - TRBD1 TRBV3-1 CASSLQGGDSPLHF TGTGCCAGCAGCCTCCAGGGGGGCGACTCACCCCTCCACTTT
TRBJ1-5 - - TRBV2 CASSDGDWGGNQPQHF TGTGCCAGCAGTGATGGTGATTGGGGTGGGAACCAGCCCCAGCATTTT
TRBJ2-7 - - TRBV28 CASSLSWGAYEQYF TGTGCCAGCAGTTTATCGTGGGGCGCCTACGAGCAGTACTTC
TRBJ2-5 few - TRBV7-2 CASTSGWIAYF TGTGCCAGCACCTCGGGGTGGATAGCGTACTTC
TRBJ2-6 many - TRBV12-3/TRBV12-4 CASTWVTGANVLTF TGTGCCAGCACTTGGGTTACAGGGGCCAACGTCCTGACTTTC
TRBJ2-1 - - TRBV7-8 CASGKAPPQNEQFF TGTGCCAGCGGCAAGGCCCCCCCGCAAAATGAGCAGTTCTTC
TRBJ1-2 few - TRBV20-1 CSARNRGYGYTF TGCAGTGCTAGAAATCGGGGGTATGGCTACACCTTC
TRBJ2-5 many - TRBV7-9 CASRSDVGRGAETQYF TGTGCCAGCAGGTCAGATGTCGGCAGGGGGGCAGAGACCCAGTACTTC
TRBJ1-2 once - TRBV5-1 CATYDQSNYGYTF TGCGCCACCTACGACCAGTCTAACTATGGCTACACCTTC
TRBJ2-1 many - TRBV20-1 CSERVGYEQFF TGCAGTGAAAGGGTGGGTTATGAGCAGTTCTTC
TRBJ1-2 - TRBD1 TRBV7-9 CASSFGQGMMGYTF TGTGCCAGCAGCTTTGGACAGGGAATGATGGGCTACACCTTC
TRBJ1-1 - TRBD1 TRBV10-3 CAISPGQANTEAFF TGTGCCATCAGTCCCGGACAGGCGAACACTGAAGCTTTCTTT
TRBJ2-5 - - TRBV29-1 CSVPSGQIWETQYF TGCAGCGTTCCTAGCGGACAGATTTGGGAGACCCAGTACTTC
TRBJ2-1 many TRBD2 TRBV5-1 CASSYEGTSGIVNNEQFF TGCGCCAGCAGCTACGAGGGGACTAGCGGGATCGTCAACAATGAGCAGTTCTTC
TRBJ2-7 - - TRBV27 CASRSLGVYEQYF TGTGCCAGCCGGTCCCTGGGGGTCTACGAGCAGTACTTC
TRBJ2-3 - - TRBV5-1 CASSLRGVEKDTQYF TGCGCCAGCAGCTTAAGGGGTGTAGAGAAAGATACGCAGTATTTT
TRBJ2-1 many - TRBV10-3 CAISDVRRTDYNEQFF TGTGCCATCAGTGATGTTCGGCGGACCGATTACAATGAGCAGTTCTTC
TRBJ2-7 many - TRBV2 CASGGLEFNEQYF TGTGCCAGCGGGGGGCTCGAGTTCAACGAGCAGTACTTC
TRBJ2-5 many TRBD1 TRBV7-7 CASSLTGQGQTQYF TGTGCCAGCAGCTTGACGGGACAGGGCCAGACCCAGTACTTC
TRBJ2-7 - - TRBV7-9 CASSLARYEQYF TGTGCCAGCAGCTTAGCGCGATACGAGCAGTACTTC
TRBJ1-1 few - TRBV12-3/TRBV12-4 CASSLEPQRNEAFF TGTGCCAGCAGTTTGGAGCCCCAGAGGAATGAAGCTTTCTTT
TRBJ1-2 many - TRBV4-1 CASSQDPPGLYGYTF TGCGCCAGCAGCCAAGATCCCCCGGGTCTCTATGGCTACACCTTC
TRBJ2-7 many TRBD2 TRBV20-1 CSAQRGGCEQYF TGCAGTGCCCAGCGGGGCGGGTGCGAGCAGTACTTC
TRBJ1-1 - - TRBV6-5 CATGTGPNTEAFF TGTGCCACCGGTACAGGGCCGAACACTGAAGCTTTCTTT
TRBJ2-1 few - TRBV27 CASSTYGPVGYNEQFF TGTGCCAGCAGTACCTACGGGCCCGTCGGCTACAATGAGCAGTTCTTC
TRBJ1-1 few - TRBV20-1 CSALTVKNTEAFF TGCAGTGCCCTGACAGTTAAGAACACTGAAGCTTTCTTT
TRBJ2-1 many - TRBV4-2 CASSREMGEVGEQFF TGTGCCAGCAGCCGAGAAATGGGGGAGGTGGGTGAGCAGTTCTTC
TRBJ2-5 many - TRBV10-3 CATRLPGYQETQYF TGTGCCACCCGACTACCGGGATACCAAGAGACCCAGTACTTC
TRBJ1-6 - - TRBV27 CASSLPHNSPLHF TGTGCCAGCAGTTTGCCCCATAATTCACCCCTCCACTTT
TRBJ2-7 many TRBD1 TRBV11-2 CASSLTGGKEQYF TGTGCCAGCAGCTTAACAGGGGGCAAAGAGCAGTACTTC
TRBJ1-2 - TRBD1 TRBV27 CASSPDRVYGYTF TGTGCCAGCAGTCCTGACAGGGTCTATGGCTACACCTTC
TRBJ2-1 many TRBD2 TRBV20-1 CSLAGPRNEQFF TGCAGCTTAGCGGGGCCGCGCAATGAGCAGTTCTTC
TRBJ2-5 many TRBD1 TRBV28 CASTTGTGGETQYF TGTGCCAGCACCACCGGGACAGGGGGAGAGACCCAGTACTTC
TRBJ2-1 few - TRBV11-2 CASRGDLSYNEQFF TGTGCCAGTCGCGGGGACTTGTCCTACAATGAGCAGTTCTTC
TRBJ2-7 many TRBD2 TRBV10-3 CATRWREGPYEQYF TGTGCCACCAGGTGGAGGGAGGGTCCCTACGAGCAGTACTTC
TRBJ2-7 many - TRBV29-1 CSVGDYSYEQYF TGCAGCGTTGGCGACTATAGCTACGAGCAGTACTTC
TRBJ2-1 many - TRBV20-1 CSARRTWEQFF TGCAGTGCTAGAAGAACATGGGAGCAGTTCTTC
TRBJ1-6 many - TRBV28 CASMGAPSYNSPLHF TGTGCCAGCATGGGAGCTCCCTCCTATAATTCACCCCTCCACTTT
TRBJ2-7 - - TRBV18 CACSQDKAPYEQYF TGTGCCTGCTCACAGGACAAGGCACCCTACGAGCAGTACTTC
TRBJ2-1 - TRBD1 TRBV5-1 CASTQWDRVRMFSYNEQFF TGCGCCAGCACCCAATGGGACAGGGTAAGAATGTTCTCCTACAATGAGCAGTTCTTC
TRBJ2-1 - TRBD2 TRBV10-2 CVSRLAEAYNEQFF TGCGTCAGCAGACTAGCGGAGGCCTACAATGAGCAGTTCTTC
TRBJ2-7 few TRBD2 TRBV29-1 CSVTPGGGSYEQYF TGCAGCGTTACCCCGGGAGGGGGCTCCTACGAGCAGTACTTC
TRBJ2-5 - - TRBV11-2 CASSLGTAQQETQYF TGTGCCAGCAGCTTGGGGACGGCCCAACAAGAGACCCAGTACTTC
TRBJ2-2 - - TRBV20-1 CSAMTNTGELFF TGCAGTGCTATGACCAACACCGGGGAGCTGTTTTTT
TRBJ1-1 few - TRBV5-1 CASSSGMGPEAFF TGCGCCAGCAGCTCGGGTATGGGACCTGAAGCTTTCTTT
TRBJ1-6 few - TRBV7-9 CASSLENNSPLHF TGTGCCAGCAGCTTAGAGAATAATTCACCCCTCCACTTT
TRBJ2-7 - - TRBV30 CAWSNYEQYF TGTGCCTGGAGTAATTACGAGCAGTACTTC
TRBJ2-1 many - TRBV30 CAWSRLNNEQFF TGTGCCTGGAGCCGGTTGAACAATGAGCAGTTCTTC
TRBJ2-6 many TRBD2 TRBV7-9 CASSFFPRGRAFSGANVLTF TGTGCCAGCAGCTTCTTCCCCCGCGGGAGGGCCTTTTCTGGGGCCAACGTCCTGACTTTC
TRBJ2-1 many TRBD2 TRBV5-1 CASSSARGGSYEQFF TGCGCCAGCAGCTCCGCCCGGGGGGGAAGCTATGAGCAGTTCTTC
TRBJ2-7 many TRBD2 TRBV12-3/TRBV12-4 CASSALGGSEQYF TGTGCCAGCAGTGCCTTGGGAGGGAGTGAGCAGTACTTC
TRBJ2-6 many - TRBV20-1 CSASGGASGANVLTF TGCAGTGCTAGTGGAGGGGCTTCTGGGGCCAACGTCCTGACTTTC